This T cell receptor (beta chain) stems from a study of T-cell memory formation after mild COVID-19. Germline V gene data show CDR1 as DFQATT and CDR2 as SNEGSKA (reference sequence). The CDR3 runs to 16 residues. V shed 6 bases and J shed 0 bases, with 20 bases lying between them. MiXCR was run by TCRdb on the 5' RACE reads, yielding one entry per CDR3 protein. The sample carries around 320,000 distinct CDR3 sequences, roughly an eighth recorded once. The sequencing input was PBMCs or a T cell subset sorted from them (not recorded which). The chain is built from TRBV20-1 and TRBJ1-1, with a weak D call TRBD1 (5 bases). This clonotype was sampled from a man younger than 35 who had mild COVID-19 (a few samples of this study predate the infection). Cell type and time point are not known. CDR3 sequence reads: CSAPGWAGTMNTEAFF. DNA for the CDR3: TGCAGTGCCCCAGGGTGGGCAGGGACTATGAACACTGAAGCTTTCTTT.